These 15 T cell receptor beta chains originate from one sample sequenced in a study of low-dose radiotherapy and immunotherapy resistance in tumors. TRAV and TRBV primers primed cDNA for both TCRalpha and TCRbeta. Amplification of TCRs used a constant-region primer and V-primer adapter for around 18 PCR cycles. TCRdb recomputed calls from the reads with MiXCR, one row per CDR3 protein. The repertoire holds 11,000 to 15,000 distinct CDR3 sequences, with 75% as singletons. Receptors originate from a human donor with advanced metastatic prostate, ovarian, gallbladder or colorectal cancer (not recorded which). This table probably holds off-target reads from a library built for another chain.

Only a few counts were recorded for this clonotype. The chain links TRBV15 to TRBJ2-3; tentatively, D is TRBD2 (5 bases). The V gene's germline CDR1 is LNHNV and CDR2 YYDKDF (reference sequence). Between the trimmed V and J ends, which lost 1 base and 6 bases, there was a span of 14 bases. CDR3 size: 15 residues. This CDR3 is CATSRASPADDTQYF. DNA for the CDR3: TGTGCCACCAGCAGAGCAAGTCCAGCGGACGATACGCAGTATTTT.

The CDR3 loop reads CASSFGLGPQETQYF. For the CDR3, the DNA is TGTGCCAGCAGTTTCGGCCTAGGGCCTCAAGAGACCCAGTACTTC. V gene TRBV12-3 or TRBV12-4 combines with J gene TRBJ2-5, with unresolved D. This CDR3 spans 15 amino acids. Between the trimmed V and J ends, which lost 3 bases and 2 bases, there was a span of 13 bases.

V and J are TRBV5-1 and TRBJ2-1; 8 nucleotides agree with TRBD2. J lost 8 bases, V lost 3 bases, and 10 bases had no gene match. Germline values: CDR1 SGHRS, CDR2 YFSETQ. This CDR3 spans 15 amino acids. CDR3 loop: CASSSSGGAGDEQFF. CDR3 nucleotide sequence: TGCGCCAGCAGCTCGAGCGGGGGAGCCGGGGATGAGCAGTTCTTC. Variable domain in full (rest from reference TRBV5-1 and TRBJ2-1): KAGVTQTPRYLIKTRGQQVTLSCSPISGHRSVSWYQQTPGQGLQFLFEYFSETQRNKGNFPGRFSGRQFSNSRSEMNVSTLELGDSALYLCASSSSGGAGDEQFFGPGTRLTVL.

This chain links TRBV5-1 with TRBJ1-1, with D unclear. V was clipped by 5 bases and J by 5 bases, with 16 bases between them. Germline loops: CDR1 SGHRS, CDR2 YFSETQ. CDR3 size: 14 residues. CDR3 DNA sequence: TGCGCCAGCAGTGTAGGCAGGTTGTTGACTGAAGCTTTCTTT. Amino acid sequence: CASSVGRLLTEAFF.

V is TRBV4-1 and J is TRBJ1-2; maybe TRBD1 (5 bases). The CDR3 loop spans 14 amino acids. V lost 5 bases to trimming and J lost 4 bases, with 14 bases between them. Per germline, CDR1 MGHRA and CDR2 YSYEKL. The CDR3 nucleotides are TGCGCCAGCAGCTCCGCAGGGCACCCCTATGGCTACACCTTC. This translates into CASSSAGHPYGYTF.

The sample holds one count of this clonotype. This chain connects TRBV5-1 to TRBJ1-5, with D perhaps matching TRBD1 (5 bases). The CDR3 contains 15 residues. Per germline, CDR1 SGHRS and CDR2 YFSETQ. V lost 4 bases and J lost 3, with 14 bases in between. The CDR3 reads CASSLGDGNNQPQHF. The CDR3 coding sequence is TGCGCCAGCAGCCTAGGGGACGGAAACAATCAGCCCCAGCATTTT.

For the CDR3, the DNA is TGTGCCAGCAGCTTGTTAGTTGGGAAAGATACGCAGTATTTT. Its translation is CASSLLVGKDTQYF. The chain employs TRBV5-8 and TRBJ2-3; D is undetermined. CDR1 is SGHTS and CDR2 is YDEGEE in the germline V gene. The V end lost 1 base, the J end lost 5 bases, and 11 bases lay between the germline ends. The CDR3 totals 14 residues. The entire variable domain, with the rest obtained from reference TRBV5-8 and TRBJ2-3, is as follows: EAGVTQSPTHLIKTRGQQATLRCSPISGHTSVYWYQQALGLGLQFLLWYDEGEERNRGNFPPRFSGRQFPNYSSELNVNALELEDSALYLCASSLLVGKDTQYFGPGTRLTVL.

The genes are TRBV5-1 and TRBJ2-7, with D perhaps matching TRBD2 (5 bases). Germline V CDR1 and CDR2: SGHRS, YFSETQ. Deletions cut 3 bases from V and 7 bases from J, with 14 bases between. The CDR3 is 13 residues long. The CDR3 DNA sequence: TGCGCCAGCAGCTACCTACGGGGAGAGGAGCAGTACTTC. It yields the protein CASSYLRGEEQYF. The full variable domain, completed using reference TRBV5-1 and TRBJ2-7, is KAGVTQTPRYLIKTRGQQVTLSCSPISGHRSVSWYQQTPGQGLQFLFEYFSETQRNKGNFPGRFSGRQFSNSRSEMNVSTLELGDSALYLCASSYLRGEEQYFGPGTRLTVT.

The CDR3 region has the DNA TGTGCCAGCCGTGGCGTTAGCAATCAGCCCCAGCATTTT. Translating gives CASRGVSNQPQHF. The rearrangement joins TRBV7-3 to TRBJ1-5; D ambiguous. The germline V gene has CDR1 SGHTA and CDR2 FQGTGA. V was clipped by 8 bases and J by 0 bases, with 8 bases between them. CDR3 size: 13 residues.

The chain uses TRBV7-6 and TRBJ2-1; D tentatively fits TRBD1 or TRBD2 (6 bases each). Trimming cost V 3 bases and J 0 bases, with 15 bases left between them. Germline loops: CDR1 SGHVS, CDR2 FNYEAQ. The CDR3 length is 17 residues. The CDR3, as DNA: TGTGCCAGCAGCTTCGGGGGCCTACGCGCCTCCTACAATGAGCAGTTCTTC. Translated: CASSFGGLRASYNEQFF.

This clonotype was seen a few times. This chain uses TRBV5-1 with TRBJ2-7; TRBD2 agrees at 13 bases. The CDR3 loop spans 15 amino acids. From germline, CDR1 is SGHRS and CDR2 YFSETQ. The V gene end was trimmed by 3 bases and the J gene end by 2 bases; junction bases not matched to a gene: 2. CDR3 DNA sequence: TGCGCCAGCAGCTGGGGACTAGCGGGGACCTACGAGCAGTACTTC. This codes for CASSWGLAGTYEQYF.

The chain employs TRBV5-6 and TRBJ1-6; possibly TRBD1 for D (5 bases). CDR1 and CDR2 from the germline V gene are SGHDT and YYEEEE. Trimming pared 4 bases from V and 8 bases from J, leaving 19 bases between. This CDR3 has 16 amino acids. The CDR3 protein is CASSRSSRDRYSPLHF. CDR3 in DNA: TGTGCCAGCAGCCGAAGTTCCCGGGACCGATATTCACCCCTCCACTTT.

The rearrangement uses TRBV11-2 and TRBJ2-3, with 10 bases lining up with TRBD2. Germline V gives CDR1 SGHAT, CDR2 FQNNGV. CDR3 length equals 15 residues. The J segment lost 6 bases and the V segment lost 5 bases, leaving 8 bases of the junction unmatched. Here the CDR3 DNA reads TGTGCCAGCAGCCGACCCCTAGCGGGGGTCGATACGCAGTATTTT. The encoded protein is CASSRPLAGVDTQYF.

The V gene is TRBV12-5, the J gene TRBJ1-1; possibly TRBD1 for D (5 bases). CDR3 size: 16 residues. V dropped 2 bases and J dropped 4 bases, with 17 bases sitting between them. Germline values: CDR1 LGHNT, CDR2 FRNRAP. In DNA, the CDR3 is TGTGCTAGTGGTTTGAAACCGCTGGGGGGTCTCACTGAAGCTTTCTTT. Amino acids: CASGLKPLGGLTEAFF.

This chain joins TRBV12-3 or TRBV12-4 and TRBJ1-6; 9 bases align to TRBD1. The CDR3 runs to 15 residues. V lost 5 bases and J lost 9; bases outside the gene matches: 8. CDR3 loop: CASSPPGQGLSPLHF. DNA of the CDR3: TGTGCCAGCAGTCCTCCGGGACAGGGCCTTTCACCCCTCCACTTT.